This section outlines one T cell receptor beta chain sequence together with its context. Its specificity is unknown. The sample originates from a study of T-cell memory formation after mild COVID-19. As for the study in general: Most TCR clusters belonged to a single donor.

The study's findings and limits: CD8+ contracting clones occupied EMRA, while CD4+ ones occupied mainly CM and EM. CD4/CD8 balance held among clones contracting day 15 to 85, and later expanders leaned CD4+.

The CDR3 has 15 amino acids. The junction had 5 bases not matched to a gene; V was cut back by 5 bases and J by 5 bases. TCRdb reprocessed the 5' RACE reads with MiXCR, giving one entry per CDR3 protein. The sample contains approximately 100,000 distinct CDR3 sequences, around an eighth of which appear only once. Material: PBMCs or a T cell subset sorted from them (not recorded which). J is TRBJ2-1 and V is TRBV12-3 or TRBV12-4; 11 nucleotides align to TRBD2. This TCR was sampled from an adult woman who had mild COVID-19 (a few samples of this study predate the infection). Cell type and time point are not known. The CDR3 DNA reads as TGTGCCAGCAGTCCCCCGGGACTAGCGGACAATGAGCAGTTCTTC. As protein: CASSPPGLADNEQFF.